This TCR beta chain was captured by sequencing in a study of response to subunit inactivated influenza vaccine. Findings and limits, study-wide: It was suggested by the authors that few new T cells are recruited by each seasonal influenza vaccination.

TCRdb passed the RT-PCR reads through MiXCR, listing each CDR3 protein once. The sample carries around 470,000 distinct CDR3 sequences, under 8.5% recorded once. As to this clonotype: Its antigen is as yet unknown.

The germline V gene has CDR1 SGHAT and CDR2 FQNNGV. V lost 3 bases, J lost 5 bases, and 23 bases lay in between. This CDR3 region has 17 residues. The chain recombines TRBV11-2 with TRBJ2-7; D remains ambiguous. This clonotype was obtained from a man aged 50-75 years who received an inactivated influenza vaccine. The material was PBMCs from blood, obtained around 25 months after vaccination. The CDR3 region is CASSFSAWGSFQNEQYF. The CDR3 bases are TGTGCCAGCAGCTTCTCGGCGTGGGGTTCCTTTCAGAACGAGCAGTACTTC.